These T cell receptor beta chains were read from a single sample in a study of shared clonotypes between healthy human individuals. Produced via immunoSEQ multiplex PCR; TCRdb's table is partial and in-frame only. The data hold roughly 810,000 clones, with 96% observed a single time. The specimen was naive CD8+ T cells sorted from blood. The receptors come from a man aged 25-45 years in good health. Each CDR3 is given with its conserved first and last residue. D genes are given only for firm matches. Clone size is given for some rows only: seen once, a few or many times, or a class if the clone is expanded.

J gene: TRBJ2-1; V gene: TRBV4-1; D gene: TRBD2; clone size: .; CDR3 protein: CASSPPGLAFSYNEQFF; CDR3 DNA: TGCGCCAGCAGTCCCCCGGGACTAGCGTTTTCCTACAATGAGCAGTTCTTC
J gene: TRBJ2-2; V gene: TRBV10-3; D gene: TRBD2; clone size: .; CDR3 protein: CAINPSGRETGELFF; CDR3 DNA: TGTGCCATCAATCCTAGCGGGAGAGAAACCGGGGAGCTGTTTTTT
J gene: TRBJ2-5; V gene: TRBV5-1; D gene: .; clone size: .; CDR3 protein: CASSLAMGIETQYF; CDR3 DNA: TGCGCCAGCAGCTTGGCTATGGGAATCGAGACCCAGTACTTC
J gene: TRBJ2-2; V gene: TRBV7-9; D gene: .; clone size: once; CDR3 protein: CASSKSMESELFF; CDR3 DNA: TGTGCCAGCAGCAAAAGCATGGAGTCGGAGCTGTTTTTT
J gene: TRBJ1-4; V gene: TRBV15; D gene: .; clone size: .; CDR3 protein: CATSRAMVDIDEKLFF; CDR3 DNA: TGTGCCACCAGCAGAGCCATGGTGGACATTGATGAAAAACTGTTTTTT
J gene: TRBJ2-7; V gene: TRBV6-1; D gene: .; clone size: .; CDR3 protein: CASSEDPSDLSEQYF; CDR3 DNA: TGTGCCAGCAGTGAAGACCCGTCAGACCTCTCCGAGCAGTACTTC
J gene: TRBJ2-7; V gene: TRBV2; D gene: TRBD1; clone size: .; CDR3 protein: CASSAGTGEVYEQYF; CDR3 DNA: TGTGCCAGCAGTGCCGGGACAGGGGAGGTCTACGAGCAGTACTTC
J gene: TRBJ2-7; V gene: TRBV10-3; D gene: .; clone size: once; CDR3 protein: CAITDSGTGNHYEQYF; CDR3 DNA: TGTGCCATCACCGATAGCGGGACAGGGAATCACTACGAGCAGTACTTC
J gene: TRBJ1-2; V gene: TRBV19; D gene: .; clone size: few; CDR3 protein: CATMTGHYTNYGYTF; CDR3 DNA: TGTGCCACTATGACGGGACACTATACCAATTATGGCTACACCTTC
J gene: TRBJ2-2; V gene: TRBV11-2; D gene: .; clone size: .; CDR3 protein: CASSLDRDSPNGNTGELFF; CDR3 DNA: TGTGCCAGCAGCTTAGATAGGGACTCCCCCAACGGGAACACCGGGGAGCTGTTTTTT
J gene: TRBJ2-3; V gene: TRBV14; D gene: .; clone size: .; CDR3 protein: CASSHVYKGTDTQYF; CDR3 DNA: TGTGCCAGCAGCCATGTTTATAAGGGCACAGATACGCAGTATTTT
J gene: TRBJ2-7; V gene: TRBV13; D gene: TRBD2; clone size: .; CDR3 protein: CASSSGLVDEQYF; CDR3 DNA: TGTGCCAGCAGCTCCGGACTAGTAGACGAGCAGTACTTC
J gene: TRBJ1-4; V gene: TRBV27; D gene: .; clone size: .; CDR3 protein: CASSLLLQREKLFF; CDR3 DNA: TGTGCCAGCAGTTTATTATTACAGAGGGAGAAACTGTTTTTT
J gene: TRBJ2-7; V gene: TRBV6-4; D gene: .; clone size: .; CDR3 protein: CASSAASGPYEQYF; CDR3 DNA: TGTGCCAGCAGTGCGGCAAGCGGTCCCTACGAGCAGTACTTC
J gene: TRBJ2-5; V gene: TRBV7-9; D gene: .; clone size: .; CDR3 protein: CASKSREVGQETQYF; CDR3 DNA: TGTGCCAGCAAGTCACGGGAAGTGGGCCAAGAGACCCAGTACTTC
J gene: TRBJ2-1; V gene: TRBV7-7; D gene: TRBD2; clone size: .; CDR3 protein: CASSAGLAGEEFSEQFF; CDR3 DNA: TGTGCCAGCAGCGCGGGACTAGCGGGAGAAGAGTTTTCGGAGCAGTTCTTC
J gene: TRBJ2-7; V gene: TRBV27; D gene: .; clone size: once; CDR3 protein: CASSLSGAGAYEQYF; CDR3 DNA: TGTGCCAGCAGTTTATCAGGGGCTGGTGCCTACGAGCAGTACTTC
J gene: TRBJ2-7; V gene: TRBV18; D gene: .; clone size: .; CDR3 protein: CASSSNLGSLYEQYF; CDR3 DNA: TGTGCCAGCTCATCCAACCTAGGGAGCCTGTACGAGCAGTACTTC
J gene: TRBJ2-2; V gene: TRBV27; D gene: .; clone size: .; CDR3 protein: CASSRGTVNTGELFF; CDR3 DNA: TGTGCCAGCAGTCGGGGGACGGTCAACACCGGGGAGCTGTTTTTT
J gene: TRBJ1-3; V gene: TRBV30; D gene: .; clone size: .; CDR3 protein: CAWTDRFLSGNTIYF; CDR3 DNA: TGTGCCTGGACCGACAGGTTCCTCTCTGGAAACACCATATATTTT
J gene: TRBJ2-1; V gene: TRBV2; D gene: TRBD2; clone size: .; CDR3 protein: CASLGEGLRDNEQFF; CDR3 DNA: TGTGCCAGCCTTGGGGAGGGACTTAGGGACAATGAGCAGTTCTTC
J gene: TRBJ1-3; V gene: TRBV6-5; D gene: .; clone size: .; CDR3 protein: CASSYSNDLSGNTIYF; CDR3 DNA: TGTGCCAGCAGTTACTCGAACGACCTCTCTGGAAACACCATATATTTT
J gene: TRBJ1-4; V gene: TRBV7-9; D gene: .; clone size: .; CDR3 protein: CASSLDPREKLFF; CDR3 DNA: TGTGCCAGCAGCTTAGACCCAAGAGAAAAACTGTTTTTT
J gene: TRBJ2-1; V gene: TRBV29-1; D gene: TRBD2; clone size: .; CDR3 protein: CSMGGVTSGTDYNEQFF; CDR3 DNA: TGCAGCATGGGTGGTGTGACTAGCGGGACCGACTACAATGAGCAGTTCTTC